These 5 T cell receptor beta chains came from one sample sequenced in a study of OX40 agonist ivuxolimab in advanced cancers. TCRdb's table, derived via immunoSEQ multiplex PCR, lists solely in-frame clones and lacks some. The repertoire holds about 48,000 clones, with approximately 84% as singletons. Sequences were derived from CD4+ or CD8+ T cells sorted from blood, sampled in a trial of the OX40 agonist ivuxolimab. These TCRs come from an adult with an advanced solid tumor such as melanoma, head and neck, liver or kidney cancer.

This chain connects TRBV30 to TRBJ2-3; D gene uncertain. CDR1 is GTSNPN, CDR2 SVGIG, per germline (reference sequence). Trimming stripped 2 bases from V and 6 bases from J, with 6 bases between. The CDR3 sequence is 11 residues long. CDR3 loop: CAWSFSDTQYF. The CDR3 coding sequence is TGTGCCTGGAGTTTTTCTGATACGCAGTATTTT.

The chain carries TRBV7-9 and TRBJ2-5; D is unresolved. The J call is in doubt because the DNA end fits TRBJ2-7 better. The CDR3 loop spans 14 amino acids. Germline lookup yields CDR1 SEHNR and CDR2 FQNEAQ (reference sequence). This chain's CDR3 is CASSLDISSYEQYF. CDR3 DNA: TGTGCCAGCAGTCTCGACATAAGCTCCTACGAGCAGTACTTC.

This clone appeared a few times. The chain is built from TRBV30 and TRBJ1-4, with no clear D. Per germline, CDR1 GTSNPN and CDR2 SVGIG (reference sequence). CDR3 length equals 13 residues. Trimming removed 0 bases at V and 8 bases at J, with 10 bases between. CDR3 sequence reads: CAWSVLRGEKLFF. The CDR3 region has the DNA TGTGCCTGGAGTGTCCTACGCGGGGAAAAACTGTTTTTT.

The chain combines TRBV2 with TRBJ2-7; TRBD1 aligns across 7 bases. The CDR3 is 14 residues long. The V segment lost 4 bases and the J segment 2 bases; nucleotides outside the gene matches: 5. CDR1 SNHLY and CDR2 FYNNEI come from the germline V gene. This CDR3 reads CASSVGQVTYEQYF. The DNA of the CDR3 is TGTGCCAGCAGTGTAGGACAGGTAACCTACGAGCAGTACTTC.

This chain links TRBV5-1 with TRBJ1-1; D is unresolved. Trimming took 4 bases from V and 6 from J, leaving 16 bases between them. Germline CDR1 reads SGHRS; CDR2 reads YFSETQ. This CDR3 region has 14 residues. Written as DNA, the CDR3 is TGCGCCAGCAGCGCTATGGGGTCTGGGGCTGAAGCTTTCTTT. This encodes CASSAMGSGAEAFF.